Presented here are 17 T cell receptor beta chains from one specimen sequenced in a study of regulatory T cells in long-lasting Graves disease. Time point reported: newly diagnosed GD, antithyroid drugs for less than 3 months. Researchers made the TCR library from RNA that was extracted from PBMCs. Assembly of TCR beta libraries relied on iRepertoire HTBI primers together with Arm-PCR of CDR3 regions. One entry per CDR3 protein results from TCRdb running MiXCR on the multiplex PCR reads. Of around 480,000 distinct CDR3 sequences in the sample, approximately 16% were seen once. This same sample was also taken into another study, of T cells in Graves' hyperthyroidism and ophthalmopathy.

Source: peripheral blood mononuclear cells (PBMCs), taken at new diagnosis, from a patient treated with antithyroid drugs. The receptor source for this set is a woman aged 35-65 years with Graves disease.

This clonotype was found a few times. The chain is built from TRBV30 and TRBJ2-2, with 7 positions matching TRBD1. Germline loops: CDR1 GTSNPN, CDR2 SVGIG (reference sequence). The CDR3 runs to 16 residues. The V and J ends lost 0 bases and 1 base, in that order; junction bases with no gene match: 5. The CDR3 region has the DNA TGTGCCTGGAGTGTTACCCGGACAGGGAACACCGGGGAGCTGTTTTTT. It encodes CAWSVTRTGNTGELFF.

V usage is TRBV30 and J usage is TRBJ2-5; no reliable D call. Germline V gene lookup returns CDR1 GTSNPN and CDR2 SVGIG (reference sequence). V was trimmed by 2 bases and J by 4 bases, leaving 14 bases between them. The CDR3 consists of 14 residues. The CDR3 spells CAWSPPLRRETQYF. Written as DNA, the CDR3 is TGTGCCTGGAGTCCCCCACTCCGACGAGAGACCCAGTACTTC.

V and J are TRBV13 and TRBJ1-1; 8 bases align to TRBD1. V was pared by 2 bases and J by 4 bases, with 15 bases of the junction left unmatched. There are 18 residues in the CDR3. The germline V gene has CDR1 PRHDT and CDR2 FYEKMQ (reference sequence). The CDR3, as DNA: TGTGCCAGCAGCTTACCACAGGGGGATCGTAGGAGGGTCACTGAAGCTTTCTTT. This gives the protein CASSLPQGDRRRVTEAFF.

In its sample, this clonotype was seen many times. The chain recombines TRBV6-1 with TRBJ1-6; unclear D gene. Germline CDR1 MNHNS, CDR2 SASEGT. The CDR3 is 15 amino acids. Trimming stripped 5 bases from V and 10 bases from J, with 18 bases between. The chain's CDR3 is CASSQPGQVGSPLHF. CDR3 in DNA: TGTGCCAGCAGTCAACCCGGGCAGGTGGGCTCACCCCTCCACTTT.

This clonotype has at least ten counts. The rearrangement uses TRBV7-9 and TRBJ1-2; D is undetermined. The ends were cut back, 0 bases at V and 4 bases at J, with 9 bases in the middle. Germline loops: CDR1 SEHNR, CDR2 FQNEAQ (reference sequence). CDR3 size: 14 residues. CDR3 DNA sequence: TGTGCCAGCAGCTTAGCGGAGGGAAGCTATGGCTACACCTTC. It translates to CASSLAEGSYGYTF. Full variable domain (rest looked up from reference TRBV7-9 and TRBJ1-2): DTGVSQNPRHKITKRGQNVTFRCDPISEHNRLYWYRQTLGQGPEFLTYFQNEAQLEKSRLLSDRFSAERPKGSFSTLEIQRTEQGDSAMYLCASSLAEGSYGYTFGSGTRLTVV.

This clonotype was recorded many times. The rearrangement uses TRBV3-1 and TRBJ1-1; maybe TRBD1 (6 bases). Trimming took off 0 bases at V and 0 bases at J, with 8 bases between the two ends. This CDR3 has 15 amino acids. CDR1 is LGHDT, CDR2 YNNKEL, per germline (reference sequence). CDR3 sequence: CASSQDRTVNTEAFF. The CDR3 bases are TGTGCCAGCAGCCAAGACCGGACAGTGAACACTGAAGCTTTCTTT.

Points on this clonotype: This may arise from a read error, as a much more abundant clone is one base away. The chain has TRBV7-2 and TRBJ2-3; D is unclear. V was pared by 5 bases and J by 2 bases, with 5 bases between. The CDR3 is 12 amino acids. Germline loops: CDR1 SGHTA, CDR2 FQGNSA. CDR3 loop: CASSRNTDTQYF. The CDR3 DNA is TGTGCCAGCAGCCGAAACACAGATACGCAGTATTTT.

This clonotype appeared a few times. The chain uses TRBV4-2 and TRBJ2-5; 10 nucleotides align to TRBD2. This CDR3 contains 16 residues. With V trimmed by 4 bases and J by 4 bases, 9 bases remained unmatched. Germline V CDR1 and CDR2: LGHNA, YNFKEQ. In nucleotides, the CDR3 is TGTGCCAGCAGCCCAACCGGGACTAGCGCCGTAGAGACCCAGTACTTC. It is translated as CASSPTGTSAVETQYF.

This clonotype has just a few counts. V and J are TRBV6-2 or TRBV6-3 and TRBJ2-7, with D perhaps TRBD2 (6 bases). The V gene's germline CDR1 is MNHEY and CDR2 SVGEGT. CDR3 size: 14 residues. Trimming stripped 4 bases from V and 6 bases from J, with 16 bases between. The CDR3 region has the DNA TGTGCCAGCAGTTCCGGGACCGGGAGCCCCGAGCAGTACTTC. Translating it yields CASSSGTGSPEQYF.

This clonotype was counted many times. The chain has TRBV4-1 and TRBJ2-1; a weak D match, TRBD1 (5 bases). This CDR3 comprises 17 residues. Trimming left V 0 bases short and J 1 base short, with 13 bases between. Germline loops: CDR1 MGHRA, CDR2 YSYEKL. CDR3 sequence reads: CASSQDPGLGSYNEQFF. CDR3 in DNA: TGCGCCAGCAGCCAAGACCCAGGGTTGGGATCCTACAATGAGCAGTTCTTC.

This clonotype was seen a handful of times. Being one base from a much bigger clone, this may be a read error. The chain uses TRBV12-3 or TRBV12-4 and TRBJ1-2; 7 bases fit TRBD1. V trimming: 11 bases; J trimming: 4 bases; junction bases outside the gene matches: 10. The CDR3 contains 13 residues. CDR3: CAGTQGQTYGYTF. The CDR3 DNA sequence: TGTGCCGGCACCCAGGGACAGACCTATGGCTACACCTTC.

In its sample, this clonotype was seen a few times. The chain is built from TRBV6-1 and TRBJ2-3, with TRBD2 matching over 12 bases. The CDR3 has 16 amino acids. Germline V gene lookup returns CDR1 MNHNS and CDR2 SASEGT. J lost 1 base, V lost 5 bases, and 4 bases had no gene match. The CDR3 spells CASSKTSGGGTDTQYF. The CDR3 coding sequence is TGTGCCAGCAGTAAGACTAGCGGGGGAGGCACAGATACGCAGTATTTT.

There are a few counts of this clonotype. DNA for the CDR3: TGTGCCAGTAGTTACCGGGACAGGGTTTCCTATAATTCACCCCTCCACTTT. This sequence encodes CASSYRDRVSYNSPLHF. The gene calls are TRBV19 and TRBJ1-6; 9 bases are a match to TRBD1. Looked up from germline, CDR1 is LNHDA and CDR2 is SQIVND (reference sequence). Germline trimming cut 5 bases from V and 1 base from J; bases unmatched to any gene: 6. CDR3 length: 17 residues. Full variable domain (missing parts from reference TRBV19 and TRBJ1-6): DGGITQSPKYLFRKEGQNVTLSCEQNLNHDAMYWYRQDPGQGLRLIYYSQIVNDFQKGDIAEGYSVSREKKESFPLTVTSAQKNPTAFYLCASSYRDRVSYNSPLHFGNGTRLTVT.

The sample holds many counts of this clonotype. The chain is built from TRBV2 and TRBJ2-1, with D perhaps being TRBD1 or TRBD2 (5 bases each). This CDR3 spans 17 amino acids. V lost 0 bases to trimming and J lost 6 bases, with 18 bases between them. Per the germline V gene, CDR1 is SNHLY and CDR2 is FYNNEI. CDR3 sequence: CASSEAPWGPTSNEQFF. The CDR3 DNA is TGTGCCAGCAGTGAAGCGCCCTGGGGACCGACCAGCAATGAGCAGTTCTTC. The entire variable domain, with the rest obtained from reference TRBV2 and TRBJ2-1, is as follows: EPEVTQTPSHQVTQMGQEVILRCVPISNHLYFYWYRQILGQKVEFLVSFYNNEISEKSEIFDDQFSVERPDGSNFTLKIRSTKLEDSAMYFCASSEAPWGPTSNEQFFGPGTRLTVL.

This clonotype was seen a handful of times. The rearrangement joins TRBV6-1 to TRBJ1-6; D remains ambiguous. V was clipped by 7 bases and J by 6 bases, with 10 bases between them. In germline, CDR1 is MNHNS, CDR2 SASEGT. The CDR3 contains 13 residues. The CDR3 coding sequence is TGTGCCAGCATGGCAGGCTTTAATTCACCCCTCCACTTT. This sequence encodes CASMAGFNSPLHF.

The gene calls are TRBV28 and TRBJ1-4; D is unclear. V lost 6 bases, J lost 7 bases, and 6 bases lay in between. Per the germline V gene, CDR1 is MDHEN and CDR2 is SYDVKM. The CDR3 runs to 11 residues. CDR3 bases: TGTGCCAGCAGCTCGACTGAAAAACTGTTTTTT. Protein sequence: CASSSTEKLFF.

This clonotype occurred many times. This chain connects TRBV6-5 to TRBJ1-2, with 9 positions matching TRBD1. Germline values: CDR1 MNHEY, CDR2 SVGAGI. The CDR3 totals 16 residues. V was clipped by 4 bases and J by 6 bases; unmatched bases: 12. The DNA for the CDR3 is TGTGCCAGCAGTTCCCTCCCCCCGACAGGGGGAGATGGCTACACCTTC. Its protein product is CASSSLPPTGGDGYTF.